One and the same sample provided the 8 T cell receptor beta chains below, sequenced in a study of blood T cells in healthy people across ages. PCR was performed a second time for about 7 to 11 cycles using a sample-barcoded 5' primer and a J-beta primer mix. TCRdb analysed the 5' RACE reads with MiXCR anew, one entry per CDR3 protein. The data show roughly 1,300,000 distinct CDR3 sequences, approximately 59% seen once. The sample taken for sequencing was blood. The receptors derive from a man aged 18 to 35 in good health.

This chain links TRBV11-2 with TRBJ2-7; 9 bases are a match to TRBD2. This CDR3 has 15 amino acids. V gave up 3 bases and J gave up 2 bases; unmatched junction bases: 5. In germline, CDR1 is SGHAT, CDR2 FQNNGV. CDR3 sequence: CASSLSASGAYEQYF. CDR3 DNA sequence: TGTGCCAGCAGCTTGTCCGCTAGCGGGGCCTACGAGCAGTACTTC.

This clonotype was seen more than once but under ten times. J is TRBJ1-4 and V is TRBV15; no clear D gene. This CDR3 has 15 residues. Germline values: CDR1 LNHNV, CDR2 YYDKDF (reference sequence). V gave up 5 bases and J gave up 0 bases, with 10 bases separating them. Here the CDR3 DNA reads TGTGCCACCAGCGAGGAGGGTCCAACTAATGAAAAACTGTTTTTT. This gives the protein CATSEEGPTNEKLFF.

The CDR3 DNA sequence: TGTGCCAGCAGCTCTGGACAGGGCGGCAATCAGCCCCAGCATTTT. This translates into CASSSGQGGNQPQHF. This rearrangement joins TRBV6-2 or TRBV6-3 to TRBJ1-5; TRBD1 matches at 8 bases. The V gene's germline CDR1 is MNHEY and CDR2 SVGEGT. Trimming took 6 bases from V and 2 from J; bases not matched to a gene: 6. The CDR3 loop spans 15 amino acids.

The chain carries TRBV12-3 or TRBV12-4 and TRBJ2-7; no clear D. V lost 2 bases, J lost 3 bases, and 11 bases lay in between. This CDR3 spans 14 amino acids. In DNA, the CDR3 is TGTGCCAGCAGTTTAAACACCGCAGACTACGAGCAGTACTTC. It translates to CASSLNTADYEQYF.

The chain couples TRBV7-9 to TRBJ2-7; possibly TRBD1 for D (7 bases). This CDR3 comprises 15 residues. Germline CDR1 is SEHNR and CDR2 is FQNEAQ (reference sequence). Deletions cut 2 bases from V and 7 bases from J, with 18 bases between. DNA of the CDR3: TGTGCCAGCAGCTTACCGGCCGACAGGGCGGGGGAGCAGTACTTC. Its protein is CASSLPADRAGEQYF.

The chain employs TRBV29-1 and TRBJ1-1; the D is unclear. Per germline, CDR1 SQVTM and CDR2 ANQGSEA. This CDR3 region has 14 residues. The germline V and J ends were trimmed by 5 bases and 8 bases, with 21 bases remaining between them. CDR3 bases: TGCAGCGTTCCCGTTAATAATGAGATTGAGGAAGCTTTCTTT. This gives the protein CSVPVNNEIEEAFF.

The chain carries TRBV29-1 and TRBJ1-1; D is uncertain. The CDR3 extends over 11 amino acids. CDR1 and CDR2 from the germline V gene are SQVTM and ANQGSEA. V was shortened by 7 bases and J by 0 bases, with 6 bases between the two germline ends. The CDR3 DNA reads TGCAGCGGGCACATGAACACTGAAGCTTTCTTT. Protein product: CSGHMNTEAFF.

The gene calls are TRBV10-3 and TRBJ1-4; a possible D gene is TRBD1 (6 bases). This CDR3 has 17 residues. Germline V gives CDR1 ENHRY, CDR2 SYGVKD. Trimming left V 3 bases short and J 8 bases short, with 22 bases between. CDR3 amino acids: CAISESEDSLAREKLFF. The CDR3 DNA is TGTGCCATCAGTGAATCGGAGGACAGTCTGGCGAGGGAAAAACTGTTTTTT.